The 11 T cell receptor beta chains reported below all come from one sample, sequenced in a study of blood T cell repertoires in COVID-19. Profiled with immunoSEQ multiplex PCR; TCRdb holds only in-frame clones, not every one. The sample holds some 190,000 clones, approximately 80% seen once. Sequenced material: PBMCs or T cells enriched from blood (not recorded which). The receptors were gathered from a man in his fifties or sixties who had been exposed to COVID-19.

This chain connects TRBV9 to TRBJ1-5; 9 positions agree with TRBD1. CDR3 length: 14 amino acids. V lost 10 bases and J lost 7; bases outside the gene matches: 12. The germline V gene encodes CDR1 SGDLS and CDR2 YYNGEE. This CDR3 is CASGTGRVRQPQHF. CDR3 coding DNA: TGTGCCTCCGGGACAGGGAGGGTCCGGCAGCCCCAGCATTTT.

This clone was recorded a few times. This sequence joins TRBV2 and TRBJ2-1; D may be TRBD1 (6 bases). V lost 6 bases to trimming and J lost 4 bases, with 10 bases between them. There are 13 residues in the CDR3. Germline-derived CDR1 and CDR2 are SNHLY and FYNNEI. As DNA, the CDR3 is TGTGCCAGCAGGTACGGACAGTACAATGAGCAGTTCTTC. It specifies CASRYGQYNEQFF.

The chain combines TRBV3-1 (or the pseudogene TRBV3-2) with TRBJ1-1; TRBD1 matches 8 bases. V was pared by 2 bases and J by 4 bases, with 3 bases of the junction left unmatched. The germline V gene has CDR1 LGHDT and CDR2 YNNKEL (reference sequence). This CDR3 region has 14 residues. The CDR3 protein is CASSQSQGVTEAFF. The CDR3 DNA follows: TGTGCCAGCAGCCAATCACAGGGGGTCACTGAAGCTTTCTTT.

The gene calls are TRBV11-3 and TRBJ2-1, with 9 bases lining up with TRBD2. V shed 5 bases and J 7 bases; nucleotides not matched to a gene: 9. Germline-derived CDR1 and CDR2 are SGHNT and YENEEA. This CDR3 is 15 amino acids long. CDR3: CASSPSGRSTNEQFF. CDR3 DNA sequence: TGTGCCAGCAGCCCGAGCGGGAGGAGTACAAATGAGCAGTTCTTC.

This clone came up once. The CDR3 here is CASSYGSGNTIYF. The CDR3 DNA reads TGTGCCAGCAGTTACGGGTCAGGAAACACCATATATTTT. V is TRBV2 and J is TRBJ1-3; D is ambiguous. The CDR3 sequence is 13 residues long. Trimming stripped 5 bases from V and 4 bases from J, with 9 bases between. The V gene's germline CDR1 is SNHLY and CDR2 FYNNEI.

J is TRBJ1-4 and V is TRBV15; 10 bases are shared with TRBD1. V was pared by 10 bases and J by 6 bases, with 5 bases of the junction left unmatched. Germline CDR1 is LNHNV and CDR2 is YYDKDF (reference sequence). This CDR3 has 13 amino acids. This CDR3 reads CAISTGGYEKLFF. CDR3 nucleotide sequence: TGTGCCATCTCGACAGGGGGCTATGAAAAACTGTTTTTT. The full variable domain, in which reference TRBV15 and TRBJ1-4 provide the parts outside the CDR3, is DAMVIQNPRYQVTQFGKPVTLSCSQTLNHNVMYWYQQKSSQAPKLLFHYYDKDFNNEADTPDNFQSRRPNTSFCFLDIRSPGLGDTAMYLCAISTGGYEKLFFGSGTQLSVL.

The chain couples TRBV9 to TRBJ2-2; TRBD2 matches 13 bases. Trimming removed 4 bases from V and 4 bases from J; junction bases left unmatched: 10. Germline CDR1 is SGDLS and CDR2 is YYNGEE. There are 18 residues in the CDR3. The CDR3 region has the DNA TGTGCCAGCAGCTATACCCCTGGACTAGCGGGAGTCACCGGGGAGCTGTTTTTT. Residues: CASSYTPGLAGVTGELFF.

This chain connects TRBV10-1 to TRBJ1-5, with a weak D call TRBD1 (5 bases). Trimming removed 2 bases at V and 6 bases at J, with 17 bases between. The CDR3 is 16 residues long. Germline CDR1 WNHNN, CDR2 SYGVQD (reference sequence). CDR3 sequence reads: CASSETLSGLSQPQHF. As DNA, the CDR3 is TGCGCCAGCAGTGAGACGTTGTCAGGGCTCAGTCAGCCCCAGCATTTT.

J is TRBJ2-2 and V is TRBV27, with a possible D match to TRBD2 (5 bases). The CDR3 spans 13 residues. Germline CDR1 reads MNHEY; CDR2 reads SMNVEV (reference sequence). V lost 3 bases to trimming and J lost 6 bases, with 8 bases between them. The CDR3 loop is CASSLRVAGELFF. Written as DNA, the CDR3 is TGTGCCAGCAGTTTGCGGGTCGCCGGGGAGCTGTTTTTT.

This chain joins TRBV2 and TRBJ2-7, with 7 bases lining up with TRBD2. Germline CDR1 SNHLY, CDR2 FYNNEI. The CDR3 consists of 12 residues. Trimming removed 7 bases from V and 3 bases from J; junction bases left unmatched: 3. The CDR3: CASTTGGYEQYF. In DNA form, the CDR3 reads TGTGCCAGCACGACGGGGGGCTACGAGCAGTACTTC.

V gene TRBV11-3 combines with J gene TRBJ2-7; TRBD1 matches at 9 bases. This CDR3 is built from 16 residues. V lost 2 bases and J lost 0; bases outside the gene matches: 5. Germline V gives CDR1 SGHNT, CDR2 YENEEA. In DNA form, the CDR3 reads TGTGCCAGCAGCTTACAGGACAGGGGAGTCTCCTACGAGCAGTACTTC. This gives the protein CASSLQDRGVSYEQYF. Using reference TRBV11-3 and TRBJ2-7 for the parts outside the CDR3, the full variable domain is EAGVVQSPRYKIIEKKQPVAFWCNPISGHNTLYWYLQNLGQGPELLIRYENEEAVDDSQLPKDRFSAERLKGVDSTLKIQPAELGDSAVYLCASSLQDRGVSYEQYFGPGTRLTVT.